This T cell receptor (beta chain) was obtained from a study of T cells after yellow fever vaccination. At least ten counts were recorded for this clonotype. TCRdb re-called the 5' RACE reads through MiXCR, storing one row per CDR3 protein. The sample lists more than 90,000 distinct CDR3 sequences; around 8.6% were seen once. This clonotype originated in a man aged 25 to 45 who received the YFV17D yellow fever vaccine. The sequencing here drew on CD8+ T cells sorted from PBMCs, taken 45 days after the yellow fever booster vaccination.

CDR3 coding DNA: TGTGCCAGCAGCTTAGCGGGGGGGGGAGATACGCAGTATTTT. This translates into CASSLAGGGDTQYF. The V call is TRBV7-2, the J call TRBJ2-3, with TRBD2 matching over 7 bases. Losses at the gene ends were 0 bases for V and 5 bases for J; bases not matched to a gene: 2. The V gene's germline CDR1 is SGHTA and CDR2 FQGNSA. This CDR3 comprises 14 residues.